The following is a TCR beta chain sequence with its context. This clone's antigen is unknown. Coverage ceases 3 residues before the CDR3 finishes, and the germline J gene fills in the end. Other DNA sequences in this specimen translate into the identical CDR3. Every participant had a single incident cervical HPV16 infection, and prevalent HPV16 infections were excluded. Cervical HPV DNA was detected with MY09/MY11 PCR, and genotyping was done with dot-blot hybridization. Approximately 15 mL of heparinized blood were centrifuged, and the buffy coat was aliquoted, frozen at -30°C, then stored at -80°C. QIAGEN kits were used to extract genomic DNA from the buffy coat specimens. The data were obtained in a study of T cells in women clearing cervical HPV infection (dated by TCRdb to 2016 to 2019). For the study in its entirety: Cases were under 30 women with histologically confirmed HPV16-related CIN3 or worse, including 2 invasive cancers. The parent cohort enrolled 10,000 to 13,000 women aged 18 or older in Guanacaste, Costa Rica, during about 1992 to 1994 and followed them for six to eight years. Among cases, blood sampling came a median of almost 150 days after lesion detection, with an interquartile range of roughly 85 to 200 days. Since HLA typing was available for only a few women, HLA type could not be ruled out as a confounder. Cases were matched to controls by age within five years and by the year the sample was collected. Five blinded duplicates per group were added as quality controls, so that 60 or so samples were obtained: about 50 participants and some 10 replicates. Nested within Costa Rica's Guanacaste HPV Natural History Study, an exploratory proof-of-principle case-control study compared TCR repertoires across cervical HPV16 outcomes. A median age of around 30 years was observed in cases versus under 40 in controls, and no significant differences in baseline characteristics were found. Blood from cases was collected at the visit where the lesion was first found, while blood from controls was collected once the infection could no longer be detected. Controls were around 24 women whose single incident HPV16 infection cleared within 12 months without precancer or cancer developing. Here is what the overall study found, with its caveats: TCR repertoire richness was significantly higher in CIN3+ cases than in controls across sequencing depths, while evenness did not differ. The cross-sectional design could not show whether the associations came before the infection or were a result of it, and neither effector/memory subsets nor HPV-specific T cells were isolated. Lower TRBV6-7 relative abundance was observed in cases than in controls (roughly 0.12% versus 0.15%; Bonferroni P = 0.0008). Cases were distinguished from controls with an estimated AUC of over 0.75 by random forest classifiers combining richness and V gene abundances. Because the number of T cells per sample was unknown, the richness differences could reflect varying T-cell content rather than repertoire biology.

The immunoSEQ assay used multiplex PCR to amplify TCR beta CDR3 regions from an average of approximately 1,100 ng of genomic DNA per sample. Primer bias was corrected in the assay by using a complete synthetic TCR repertoire to establish an amplification baseline. Amplicons were sequenced on the Illumina platform. Per the source publication's procedure: Sequences were error-corrected by clustering with frequency ratios and a modified nearest-neighbor algorithm, then analyzed in the immunoSEQ Analyzer with IMGT gene definitions. At each rarefaction depth, TCR richness and evenness were averaged across 20 rarefaction repeats, and samples with fewer sequences than that depth were excluded. Wilcoxon rank sum tests with FDR correction were used to compare V, D and J gene relative abundances between the groups. An intraclass correlation of 90% to 97% for TCR richness and an average of roughly 83% across 65 to 80 gene segments were obtained from the blinded duplicates. TCRdb mirrors the immuneACCESS table, restricted to in-frame sequences. Some clones are absent from its copies; in checked studies, under half trace to an unresolved V gene, and the reason for the others is unknown. From that table come the V and J calls and clone size; the DNA was used to work out D and trimming. The table of this sample itemizes 40,000 to 55,000 clones. The ten most abundant clones make up about 0.97% of the sample.

From a lookup of the germline V gene, CDR1 and CDR2 are SNHLY and FYNNEI. From cysteine to phenylalanine, the CDR3 is 14 amino acids long. The DNA shown is the part of the CDR3 that was read: 33 bases, in frame from base 1. The specimen was blood buffy coat. Recombination linked TRBV2 to TRBJ1-1; the D gene is not confidently resolved. The receptor was derived from a woman aged 18 to 75 with a cervical HPV16 infection that either progressed to CIN3+ or cleared (not recorded which). CDR3 DNA (partial): TGTGCCAGCAGTAATACCCTCAGAGGTGCCAAA. It translates as CASSNTLRGAK. The complete CDR3 reads CASSNTLRGAKAFF.